This TCR beta chain appears in the sequencing data of a study of CD4 T cells in relation to SARS-CoV-2 and coronaviruses. Study context: PBMCs were cultured with antigen for approximately nine days before TCR beta sequencing. Shared crossreactive spike epitopes were mapped to their HLA restriction.

The data were produced by immunoSEQ multiplex PCR, yet TCRdb's version contains in-frame clones alone and is incomplete. Altogether nearly 20,000 clones are present, 70% to 90% being singletons, with the ten largest covering approximately 12%. V was clipped by 6 bases and J by 0 bases, with 8 bases between them. The CDR3 loop spans 13 amino acids. CD4+ T cells from unexposed donors were obtained before the COVID-19 pandemic (2011-2018). CD4+ T cells were isolated from the cells after about 11 days of culture. Half the medium was replaced with IL-2 medium on days 3 and 7. Study conclusions and caveats: Monoreactive clones expanded significantly more to SARS-CoV-2 than crossreactive clones did.

The table lists this clone with a count of one. Antigen: not known. This sequence originates from a human donor in good health. The chain employs TRBV12-3 or TRBV12-4 and TRBJ1-1; maybe TRBD1 (5 bases). Material for sequencing was CD4+ T cells from PBMCs, cultured in vitro. CDR3 residues: CASSKGMNTEAFF. The CDR3 DNA follows: TGTGCCAGCAGCAAGGGGATGAACACTGAAGCTTTCTTT.